This TCR beta chain was found in a study of blood T cells in healthy people across ages (dated by TCRdb to between 2015 and 2016). Background on the whole study: In model experiments, roughly one uniquely barcoded TCR beta cDNA molecule per two T cells was captured by template switching. Donors were grouped into four age groups: young (average roughly 17 years), middle-aged (39), aged (roughly 67) and long-lived (around 80). Age-related changes in TCR beta repertoire diversity were measured in the study by deep sequencing normalized with unique cDNA molecular identifiers. Donors of different ages were randomly distributed across sequencing lanes to avoid experimental bias. For two donors (one aged 18 to 30 and one aged 80 or older), the study analyzed two additional independent replicas of 1 million unique cDNA reads from the same blood draw.

The 39 donors, aged 6 to 90 years, were systemically healthy Caucasian individuals from Russia. Each donor gave around 9.5 milliliters of peripheral blood, collected into EDTA-treated Vacutainer tubes. Ficoll-Paque density-gradient centrifugation was used to isolate PBMCs, with at least 6 million per sample. Total RNA was extracted from PBMCs with Trizol reagent, with at least 6 micrograms obtained per sample. The percentages of naive CD45RAhigh/CD27high T cells were determined by flow cytometry on a PBMC aliquot from every donor. Paper-wide results and their limitations: The CMV infection status of donors was not known, potentially confounding age-related changes in expanded clonotypes. The long-lived group showed more naive CD4+ T cells, fewer expanded clones and increased TCR diversity than the aged group, suggesting age selection. As age increased, observed TCR beta diversity per million T cells dropped in a roughly linear way, and a significant reduction was already evident by age 40. Since profiling was done on bulk unsorted PBMCs, naive and antigen-experienced compartments could not be conclusively compared. Observed TCR beta diversity correlated strongly with the percentage of naive T cells measured by flow cytometry. Estimates of total diversity based on one million sequenced T cells were considered lower bounds and underestimates.

Libraries were constructed by 5' RACE. Sequencing used an Illumina HiSeq 2500. A second PCR of roughly 7 to 12 cycles was run with a J-beta primer mix and a sample-barcoded 5' primer. A unique molecular identifier was introduced onto each TCR beta cDNA molecule by a template-switch 5' adaptor carrying 12 random nucleotides. Each sample yielded at least 2.5 million CDR3-containing paired-end reads. First-strand cDNA synthesis was performed from all RNA using the Mint cDNA synthesis kit, with priming by a TRBC-specific oligonucleotide. All cDNA was treated with uracil-DNA glycosylase and then went through a first 18-cycle PCR with the universal primers M1SS and BC2_uni_R. The study's processing was this. Each sample was normalized by randomly selecting 1 million high-quality reads, each carrying a distinct molecular identifier. Reads sharing molecular identifiers were discarded rather than binned into consensus sequences. CDR3 identification, clonotype clustering and error correction used MiTCR with a Q25 quality threshold and the strictest error-elimination algorithm. Lower-bound total TCR beta diversity was estimated with a nonparametric unseen species model using Euler transformation. The raw public data were reprocessed by TCRdb itself: fastp quality trimming at Q25, MiXCR clonotype calling, in-frame beta chains only. Every distinct CDR3 protein forms one entry, paired with its most common genes and DNA. Clone size and V and J calls follow TCRdb, not the original study. Here the sample has fewer than 1,000,000 distinct CDR3 sequences; around 43% occur a single time. Nearly 20% of the sample rests with the top ten.

Spanning cysteine to phenylalanine, the CDR3 consists of 14 amino acids. The entry retains the CDR3 DNA only, 42 bases that are in frame from base 1. A word on this clonotype: Its recognized antigen is unknown. No qualities accompany the bases; no much larger clone lies one base away.

The source material was blood. The chain links TRBV12-3 or TRBV12-4 with TRBJ2-4; 5 matching bases give a weak D call of TRBD1. The DNA end is a closer match to TRBJ2-7, so the J assignment may be wrong. The sequence was obtained from a man aged 55-75 years in good health. CDR3 region: CASSWGKNKDEQYF. The bases read TGTGCCAGCAGTTGGGGCAAGAATAAGGACGAGCAGTACTTC.